One and the same sample provided the 15 T cell receptor beta chains below, sequenced in a study of metastatic and nonmetastatic thyroid tumors. TCRdb re-called clones via MiXCR from the PCR reads. The top ten hold under 5% of the sample, which has about 33,000 clones, approximately 17% seen once. Ahead of thyroid surgery, no patient had received treatment of any kind. Specimen: blood. The receptors originated from a female donor with papillary thyroid cancer or a benign thyroid nodule (not recorded which). Some clones in this sample may be carry-over from other donors' samples.

This clone has a count of ten or more. J is TRBJ2-1 and V is TRBV7-3, with 10 nucleotides matching TRBD1. Germline CDR1 is SGHTA and CDR2 is FQGTGA. V shed 5 bases, J shed 8 bases, and the junction held 9 bases outside the gene matches. The CDR3 covers 15 residues. The CDR3 sequence: CASSLPGQGIDEQFF. Here the CDR3 DNA reads TGTGCCAGCAGCCTGCCGGGACAGGGGATTGATGAGCAGTTCTTC.

The gene calls are TRBV6-2 or TRBV6-3 and TRBJ2-3; TRBD1 aligns across 10 bases. CDR3 length: 12 amino acids. Germline-derived CDR1 and CDR2 are MNHEY and SVGEGT. With 11 bases clipped from V and 4 bases from J, the junction kept 3 bases outside the gene matches. The CDR3 sequence is CASGQGADTQYF. DNA of the CDR3: TGTGCCTCAGGACAGGGGGCAGATACGCAGTATTTT.

This clone occurred many times. This chain connects TRBV28 to TRBJ2-3; 10 nucleotides agree with TRBD2. The germline V gene has CDR1 MDHEN and CDR2 SYDVKM. V lost 6 bases, J lost 4 bases, and 7 bases stayed unmatched. The CDR3 length is 15 residues. The CDR3 coding sequence is TGTGCCAGCAGCCTTCGACTAGCGGGTTCAGATACGCAGTATTTT. It yields the protein CASSLRLAGSDTQYF.

This clone was observed many times. The rearrangement uses TRBV7-3 and TRBJ2-7; TRBD2 agrees at 9 bases. The CDR3 sequence is 16 residues long. Germline CDR1 is SGHTA and CDR2 is FQGTGA. V shed 1 base, J shed 4 bases, and the junction held 8 bases outside the gene matches. The DNA for the CDR3 is TGTGCCAGCAGCTTAAGCCCGGGACTAGCCGAATACGAGCAGTACTTC. Translated, it gives CASSLSPGLAEYEQYF.

The chain links TRBV5-1 to TRBJ1-1; 7 positions match TRBD1. J was trimmed by 1 base and V by 3 bases; bases with no gene match: 6. Germline lookup yields CDR1 SGHRS and CDR2 YFSETQ. The CDR3 runs 15 residues. Written as DNA, the CDR3 is TGCGCCAGCAGCTCCAGACAGGGTGGGAACACTGAAGCTTTCTTT. Its translation: CASSSRQGGNTEAFF.

This clone was observed many times. The rearrangement links TRBV13 to TRBJ2-2; 8 bases map to TRBD2. Germline CDR1 is PRHDT and CDR2 is FYEKMQ (reference sequence). This CDR3 region has 16 residues. V was pared by 6 bases and J by 2 bases, with 8 bases of the junction left unmatched. CDR3 nucleotide sequence: TGTGCCAGCAGGGATCCGGGACTAGTCAACACCGGGGAGCTGTTTTTT. This codes for CASRDPGLVNTGELFF.

About this clone itself: At one of its ends the junction is not consistent with the germline gene, which may arise from a read error. V and J are TRBV5-1 and TRBJ1-6; TRBD1 matches 7 bases. Germline loops: CDR1 SGHRS, CDR2 YFSETQ. The CDR3 is 14 amino acids. CDR3 in DNA: TGCTCCAGCAGAATGGGACAGCGGGATTCACCCCTCCACTTT. Residues: CSSRMGQRDSPLHF. The full variable domain, rest sourced from reference TRBV5-1 and TRBJ1-6, is KAGVTQTPRYLIKTRGQQVTLSCSPISGHRSVSWYQQTPGQGLQFLFEYFSETQRNKGNFPGRFSGRQFSNSRSEMNVSTLELGDSALYLCSSRMGQRDSPLHFGNGTRLTVT.

This clone was seen more than once but under ten times. Here the CDR3 omits its conserved ending phenylalanine or tryptophan, so a read error is the likely source. The CDR3, as DNA: TGTGCCAGCAGTGAGAAGTGGGGTCCAGATACGCAGTATCTT. Translated, it gives CASSEKWGPDTQYL. The chain joins TRBV6-1 to TRBJ2-3, with D unclear. The CDR3 loop spans 14 amino acids. Germline V gene data show CDR1 as MNHNS and CDR2 as SASEGT. Trimming removed 3 bases at V and 4 bases at J, with 11 bases between.

The V gene is TRBV9, the J gene TRBJ2-5; 9 bases are shared with TRBD2. CDR1 and CDR2 (germline): SGDLS, YYNGEE. The CDR3 covers 15 residues. After removal of 1 base from V and 0 bases from J, the junction contained 1 base not matched to a gene. The DNA of the CDR3 is TGTGCCAGCAGCGTAAGCGGGGGGTACCAAGAGACCCAGTACTTC. This codes for CASSVSGGYQETQYF.

This clone was seen many times. Within the sample, other DNA sequences also encode this same CDR3. The chain joins TRBV12-5 to TRBJ2-3; D is possibly TRBD2 (6 bases). The germline V gene has CDR1 LGHNT and CDR2 FRNRAP. There are 17 residues in the CDR3. Trimming removed 0 bases at V and 1 base at J, with 14 bases between. The DNA of the CDR3 is TGTGCTAGTGGTTTGGTACTTGACGGCGGGGGCACAGATACGCAGTATTTT. It yields the protein CASGLVLDGGGTDTQYF.

On this clone: Being one base from a much bigger clone, this may be a read error. This sequence joins TRBV20-1 and TRBJ1-1; D not resolved. The germline V and J ends were trimmed by 0 bases and 2 bases, with 10 bases remaining between them. The CDR3 runs to 14 residues. Germline loops: CDR1 DFQATT, CDR2 SNEGSKA (reference sequence). The CDR3 protein is CSAREGRSNTEAFF. DNA for the CDR3: TGCAGTGCTAGAGAAGGCCGCTCTAACACTGAAGCTTTCTTT.

This clone was counted at least ten times. The chain is built from TRBV9 and TRBJ1-1, with D possibly TRBD1 on 5 matching bases. Trimming removed 0 bases from V and 3 bases from J, with 15 bases in between. The CDR3 consists of 16 residues. In germline, CDR1 is SGDLS, CDR2 YYNGEE. The CDR3 DNA sequence: TGTGCCAGCAGCGTAGACGGGGGAATTGTATACACTGAAGCTTTCTTT. Protein: CASSVDGGIVYTEAFF.

CDR3 DNA: TGTGCCAGCAGCCAAGGACTAGCGGCTATCTCGGGGGCCAACGTCCTGACTTTC. Translating gives CASSQGLAAISGANVLTF. This chain uses TRBV7-3 with TRBJ2-6; 10 positions match TRBD2. The V gene's germline CDR1 is SGHTA and CDR2 FQGTGA. This CDR3 is 18 amino acids long. J was trimmed by 4 bases and V by 5 bases; bases with no gene match: 11.

This clone appeared many times. The chain couples TRBV28 to TRBJ2-3, with D uncertain. The CDR3 has 16 amino acids. Trimming pared 5 bases from V and 0 bases from J, leaving 15 bases between. Germline V gives CDR1 MDHEN, CDR2 SYDVKM. As DNA, the CDR3 is TGTGCCAGCAGTATCGGGCCACGACGAAGCACAGATACGCAGTATTTT. Translation gives CASSIGPRRSTDTQYF.

This clone ranks as medium-sized. The rearrangement uses TRBV30 and TRBJ1-1; D not resolved. This CDR3 region has 11 residues. The V and J ends lost 4 bases and 2 bases respectively, with 5 bases between them. From germline, CDR1 is GTSNPN and CDR2 SVGIG (reference sequence). The CDR3 region is CAWIRNTEAFF. The CDR3, as DNA: TGTGCCTGGATCAGAAACACTGAAGCTTTCTTT.